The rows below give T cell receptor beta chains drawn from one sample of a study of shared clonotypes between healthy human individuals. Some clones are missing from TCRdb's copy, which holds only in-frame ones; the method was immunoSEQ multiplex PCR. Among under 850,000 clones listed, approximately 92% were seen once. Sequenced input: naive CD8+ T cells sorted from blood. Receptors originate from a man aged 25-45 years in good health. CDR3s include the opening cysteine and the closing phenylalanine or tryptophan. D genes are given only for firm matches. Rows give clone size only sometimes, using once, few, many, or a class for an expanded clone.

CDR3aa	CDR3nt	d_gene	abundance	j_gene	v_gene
CAWSLAGYSNQPQHF	TGTGCCTGGAGTTTGGCAGGATATAGCAATCAGCCCCAGCATTTT	.	once	TRBJ1-5	TRBV30
CASSAPKNIQYF	TGTGCCAGCTCTGCACCGAAAAACATTCAGTACTTC	.	.	TRBJ2-4	TRBV21-1
CASSPRNNDEQYF	TGTGCCAGCAGCCCACGAAACAACGACGAGCAGTACTTC	.	.	TRBJ2-7	TRBV7-6
CASSELAETDTQYF	TGCGCCAGCAGTGAGTTAGCGGAGACAGATACGCAGTATTTT	.	.	TRBJ2-3	TRBV10-1
CASSPPFRSGGFLGETQYF	TGTGCCAGCAGCCCCCCTTTCCGGTCAGGGGGCTTTTTGGGAGAGACCCAGTACTTC	TRBD1	.	TRBJ2-5	TRBV7-6
CASSSTSGAYNEQFF	TGTGCCAGTAGTTCGACTAGCGGCGCCTACAATGAGCAGTTCTTC	TRBD2	.	TRBJ2-1	TRBV19
CASSQEPGVETQYF	TGCGCCAGCAGCCAAGAGCCAGGGGTAGAGACCCAGTACTTC	.	.	TRBJ2-5	TRBV4-1
CASSVASKAYEQYF	TGTGCCAGCAGTGTGGCTAGTAAGGCCTACGAGCAGTACTTC	.	.	TRBJ2-7	TRBV27
CASSQGAQGALYEQYF	TGCGCCAGCAGCCAAGGAGCCCAGGGGGCGCTCTACGAGCAGTACTTC	TRBD1	.	TRBJ2-7	TRBV4-1
CASSAKVESYNEQFF	TGCGCCAGCAGTGCGAAGGTAGAATCCTACAATGAGCAGTTCTTC	.	.	TRBJ2-1	TRBV10-1
CASSQDSSRLDRAIYNEQFF	TGCGCCAGCAGCCAAGACTCCTCGCGACTAGACAGGGCGATTTACAATGAGCAGTTCTTC	.	.	TRBJ2-1	TRBV4-1
CASSVRTGTYEQYF	TGTGCCAGCAGTGTCCGGACTGGGACCTACGAGCAGTACTTC	.	.	TRBJ2-7	TRBV6-1
CASSQVSGTFAYNEQFF	TGCGCCAGCAGCCAAGTCTCGGGGACCTTCGCCTACAATGAGCAGTTCTTC	.	.	TRBJ2-1	TRBV4-1
CASSPGRGRTEAFF	TGTGCCAGCAGCCCCGGGAGGGGGAGGACTGAAGCTTTCTTT	.	.	TRBJ1-1	TRBV11-2
CASSEGLHYEQYF	TGTGCCAGCAGTGAGGGACTACACTACGAGCAGTACTTC	TRBD2	.	TRBJ2-7	TRBV25-1
CASRPGTENIQYF	TGTGCCAGCAGACCTGGGACAGAAAACATTCAGTACTTC	TRBD1	.	TRBJ2-4	TRBV11-2
CASTREMSGGGTDTQYF	TGTGCCAGCACCCGAGAGATGTCGGGGGGCGGAACAGATACGCAGTATTTT	.	.	TRBJ2-3	TRBV11-2
CASSPKTISTYNEQFF	TGTGCCAGCAGCCCAAAGACTATCTCAACCTACAATGAGCAGTTCTTC	.	.	TRBJ2-1	TRBV7-9
CASSPLPLAGSYEQYF	TGCGCCAGCAGCCCCTTGCCCCTAGCGGGCTCCTACGAGCAGTACTTC	TRBD2	.	TRBJ2-7	TRBV5-1
CASSPPGTTQYF	TGTGCCAGCAGCCCACCCGGGACCACGCAGTATTTT	.	.	TRBJ2-3	TRBV7-9
CASSMDPGVTEAFF	TGTGCCAGTAGTATGGACCCAGGGGTCACTGAAGCTTTCTTT	.	.	TRBJ1-1	TRBV19
CASSLSRSQPQHF	TGTGCCAGCAGCTTAAGTAGGAGCCAGCCCCAGCATTTT	.	.	TRBJ1-5	TRBV13
CASSPRLAEGNEQFF	TGTGCCAGCAGCCCGAGACTAGCGGAGGGTAATGAGCAGTTCTTC	TRBD2	.	TRBJ2-1	TRBV11-3
CAGEGFGTNGYTF	TGTGCCGGCGAGGGTTTCGGTACAAATGGCTACACCTTC	.	.	TRBJ1-2	TRBV2
CASRARFPTYNEQFF	TGTGCCAGCAGGGCTAGGTTTCCCACCTACAATGAGCAGTTCTTC	.	once	TRBJ2-1	TRBV28
CASSLGTLAGAEQYF	TGTGCCAGCAGCTTAGGGACGTTAGCGGGAGCGGAGCAGTACTTC	TRBD2	.	TRBJ2-7	TRBV7-2
CASSFFQVSRDTQYF	TGTGCCAGCAGCTTTTTCCAGGTCTCGCGAGATACGCAGTATTTT	.	.	TRBJ2-3	TRBV7-9
CASSGGQSTDTQYF	TGTGCCAGCAGCGGGGGACAAAGCACAGATACGCAGTATTTT	.	.	TRBJ2-3	TRBV9
CASSGLAGEDNEQFF	TGTGCCAGCAGTGGACTAGCGGGAGAAGACAATGAGCAGTTCTTC	TRBD2	.	TRBJ2-1	TRBV2
CASSLFAPLYNEQFF	TGTGCCAGCAGCTTGTTTGCCCCCCTCTACAATGAGCAGTTCTTC	.	.	TRBJ2-1	TRBV13
CSVRPSFTDTQYF	TGCAGCGTGAGACCGTCATTCACAGATACGCAGTATTTT	.	.	TRBJ2-3	TRBV29-1
CASSETGTSSYEQYF	TGTGCCAGCAGCGAGACCGGGACTAGCTCTTACGAGCAGTACTTC	TRBD2	.	TRBJ2-7	TRBV9
CASSHLGAGNTGELFF	TGTGCCAGCAGCCATCTAGGGGCGGGGAACACCGGGGAGCTGTTTTTT	.	.	TRBJ2-2	TRBV13
CASRPPDHWGRRETQYF	TGTGCCAGCAGACCCCCGGACCATTGGGGGCGCAGAGAGACCCAGTACTTC	.	.	TRBJ2-5	TRBV5-6
CASSDPTGYSSYEQYF	TGTGCCAGCAGTGACCCGACAGGCTATAGCTCCTACGAGCAGTACTTC	.	.	TRBJ2-7	TRBV28
CASSVSGELGEQFF	TGTGCCAGCAGCGTTAGCGGGGAGCTTGGTGAGCAGTTCTTC	TRBD2	.	TRBJ2-1	TRBV9
CASSLSPSGAYNEQFF	TGTGCCAGCAGTTTATCCCCTAGCGGGGCATACAATGAGCAGTTCTTC	TRBD2	.	TRBJ2-1	TRBV27
CASRPRDRAINYGYTF	TGTGCCAGCAGACCCCGGGACAGGGCAATTAACTATGGCTACACCTTC	TRBD1	.	TRBJ1-2	TRBV5-6
CASSQGGANEKLFF	TGTGCCAGCAGTCAGGGGGGGGCTAATGAAAAACTGTTTTTT	TRBD1	.	TRBJ1-4	TRBV2
CSASYRGNNEQFF	TGCAGCGCCTCTTACCGTGGTAACAATGAGCAGTTCTTC	.	once	TRBJ2-1	TRBV29-1
CASSQVSNANTGELFF	TGCGCCAGCAGCCAAGTAAGCAACGCGAACACCGGGGAGCTGTTTTTT	.	.	TRBJ2-2	TRBV4-1
CASSPALGDRGYEQYF	TGTGCCAGCAGCCCCGCCTTGGGGGACAGGGGCTACGAGCAGTACTTC	TRBD1	once	TRBJ2-7	TRBV7-9
CASSFAVGGTYEQYF	TGTGCCAGCAGCTTTGCTGTGGGTGGTACCTACGAGCAGTACTTC	.	.	TRBJ2-7	TRBV11-2
CASVTSGRSEQFF	TGTGCCTCCGTGACTAGCGGGAGAAGTGAGCAGTTCTTC	TRBD2	.	TRBJ2-1	TRBV19
CASSNRGSGQNTGELFF	TGTGCCAGCTCTAACCGAGGTAGCGGGCAGAACACCGGGGAGCTGTTTTTT	TRBD2	.	TRBJ2-2	TRBV27
CASSLEVGGSGANVLTF	TGTGCCAGCAGCTTAGAGGTTGGGGGCTCTGGGGCCAACGTCCTGACTTTC	.	.	TRBJ2-6	TRBV7-9